This entry lists 3 T cell receptor beta chains sequenced from one sample in a study of T cell clones after liver transplantation. Assay used: immunoSEQ multiplex PCR; TCRdb lists only in-frame clones, some missing. The sample records tens of thousands of clones, about 91% being singletons. Sequenced here: CD4+ T cells from blood, sampled about 26 months after liver transplant. These receptor sequences come from a human patient who received a liver transplant. Certain T cells may be donor cells from the graft.

The chain links TRBV28 to TRBJ2-3, with D unresolved. CDR1 is MDHEN and CDR2 is SYDVKM in the germline V gene. The CDR3 is made up of 13 amino acids. V was pared by 2 bases and J by 3 bases, with 6 bases between. The CDR3 loop is CASSLIGTDTQYF. CDR3 sequence (DNA): TGTGCCAGCAGTTTAATAGGAACAGATACGCAGTATTTT.

This clone was seen just once. J is TRBJ2-2 and V is TRBV4-3; D unresolved. Trimming left V 0 bases short and J 1 base short, with 6 bases between. Germline assignment: CDR1 LGHNA and CDR2 YSLEER. This CDR3 comprises 15 residues. CDR3 loop: CASSQDIGNTGELFF. DNA of the CDR3: TGCGCCAGCAGCCAAGATATAGGGAACACCGGGGAGCTGTTTTTT.

V and J are TRBV4-1 and TRBJ2-7; the D gene is possibly TRBD1 (6 bases). Germline lookup yields CDR1 MGHRA and CDR2 YSYEKL. There are 15 residues in the CDR3. V lost 4 bases and J lost 5, with 18 bases in between. For the CDR3, the DNA is TGCGCCAGCAGCCGAGACCTGGGGGCGCGGAACGAGCAGTACTTC. Its translation is CASSRDLGARNEQYF.